Listed below are T cell receptor beta chains from one sample, sequenced in a study of T cells in localized non-small cell lung cancer. The assay was immunoSEQ multiplex PCR, and TCRdb's table has in-frame clones only and misses some. The table shows 25,000 to 30,000 clones, with more than 75% occurring only once. Sequenced here: peripheral blood, sampled before any cancer treatment. The receptors shown here come from a female donor of 60 years or more with stage III squamous cell lung carcinoma. The CDR3 runs from the conserved cysteine through the conserved F or W. D genes are given only for firm matches. For some rows the clone size is stated as once, few or many, or as a class when expanded; others skip it.

clone_size j_call v_call d_call cdr3_nt cdr3_aa
once TRBJ1-3 TRBV28 NA TGTGCCAGCAGTTTAGCATCGCCCCGTGGAAACACCATATATTTT CASSLASPRGNTIYF
NA TRBJ2-7 TRBV30 NA TGTGCCTGGAAAGACCTCCCCTACGAGCAGTACTTC CAWKDLPYEQYF
NA TRBJ2-1 TRBV15 NA TGTGCCACCAGCAGGGACTACTACAATGAGCAGTTCTTC CATSRDYYNEQFF
NA TRBJ1-2 TRBV2 NA TGTGCCAGCATTACGACAGGTTCGAGCGGCTACACCTTC CASITTGSSGYTF
NA TRBJ2-1 TRBV28 NA TGTGCCAGCAGTTTTGAAGTTCGGTACAATGAGCAGTTCTTC CASSFEVRYNEQFF
NA TRBJ2-5 TRBV5-1 TRBD2 TGCGCCAGCAGCTTGGCAGCGGGGGTGGGAGAGACCCAGTACTTC CASSLAAGVGETQYF
NA TRBJ2-3 TRBV5-1 TRBD2 TGCGCCAGCAGCTCCCACCCGACTAGCGATAGCACAGATACGCAGTATTTT CASSSHPTSDSTDTQYF
NA TRBJ1-5 TRBV5-5 NA TGTGCCAGCAGCTTGATTGGTAATAGCAATCAGCCCCAGCATTTT CASSLIGNSNQPQHF
NA TRBJ2-3 TRBV9 TRBD2 TGTGCCAGCAGCGTACAGAGCGGGGGCACAGATACGCAGTATTTT CASSVQSGGTDTQYF
few TRBJ1-6 TRBV5-1 TRBD1 TGCGCCAGCAGCTTAGGGGGCGCTCATTATTCACCCCTCCACTTT CASSLGGAHYSPLHF
NA TRBJ2-6 TRBV28 NA TGTGCCAGCAGTTTATTTAGGGCTGGGGCCAACGTCCTGACTTTC CASSLFRAGANVLTF
NA TRBJ2-4 TRBV23-1 NA TGCGCCAGCACGGGGGCGATTTTAAACATTCAGTACTTC CASTGAILNIQYF
NA TRBJ2-5 TRBV27 TRBD1 TGTGCCAGCAGTGGATACCGGGACAGATGGGGGAGTTGGGAGACCCAGTACTTC CASSGYRDRWGSWETQYF
NA TRBJ2-3 TRBV7-3 TRBD1 TGTGCCAGCAGCCCCCGGGACAGCGCTGATACGCAGTATTTT CASSPRDSADTQYF
NA TRBJ1-1 TRBV5-5 NA TGTGCCAGCAGCCTTGAACCCACTGGTGAAGCTTTCTTT CASSLEPTGEAFF
NA TRBJ2-1 TRBV28 TRBD2 TGTGCCAGCAGTTTCCCCCCGGGGGGGGGAGAGCAGTTCTTC CASSFPPGGGEQFF
once TRBJ2-3 TRBV6-6 NA TGTGCCAGCAGTTACCCCCGGGAATCTAGCACAGATACGCAGTATTTT CASSYPRESSTDTQYF
NA TRBJ2-3 TRBV5-1 TRBD2 TGCGCCAGCAGCTGGGCTAGCGGGGTGCCAGATACGCAGTATTTT CASSWASGVPDTQYF
NA TRBJ2-7 TRBV5-1 NA TGCGCCAGCAGCTCGATTCCCGGCTACGAGCAGTACTTC CASSSIPGYEQYF
NA TRBJ1-4 TRBV5-5 NA TGTGCCAGCAGCTTGGGGGGGGCTGCTGGGGAACTGTTTTTT CASSLGGAAGELFF
NA TRBJ1-3 TRBV9 TRBD1 TGTGCCAGCAGCGTAGGACAGGGGGCCCCTGACACCATATATTTT CASSVGQGAPDTIYF
NA TRBJ2-3 TRBV6-5 TRBD2 TGTGCCAGCAGCCCGGGACTAGCGAGCACAGATACGCAGTATTTT CASSPGLASTDTQYF
NA TRBJ2-1 TRBV19 NA TGTGCCAGTAGTGGCCACAGGGATATTGGAGAGCAGTTCTTC CASSGHRDIGEQFF
NA TRBJ2-4 TRBV28 TRBD2 TGTGCCAGCACCGGGGAGGGCATTCAGTACTTC CASTGEGIQYF
NA TRBJ1-5 TRBV28 NA TGTGCCAGCAGTTTTGGGGCAGGCAATCAGCCCCAGCATTTT CASSFGAGNQPQHF
NA TRBJ1-1 TRBV19 NA TGTGCCACCTCCCCTAGAGGGATCACTGAAGCTTTCTTT CATSPRGITEAFF
NA TRBJ2-7 TRBV4-3 TRBD1 TGCGCCAGCAGCCAAGCCTCACAGGGGGTAGGGTACGAGCAGTACTTC CASSQASQGVGYEQYF
NA TRBJ2-7 TRBV4-3 NA TGCGCCAGCAGCCAAGATCGGGGGCTCACCTACGAGCAGTACTTC CASSQDRGLTYEQYF
NA TRBJ1-5 TRBV7-2 NA TGTGCCAGCAGCTTAGTGGTTTTGGGTGGCCAGCCCCAGCATTTT CASSLVVLGGQPQHF
NA TRBJ2-7 TRBV6-1 TRBD1 TGTGCCAGCAGTCCGACAGGGTTCGGCGAGCAGTACTTC CASSPTGFGEQYF